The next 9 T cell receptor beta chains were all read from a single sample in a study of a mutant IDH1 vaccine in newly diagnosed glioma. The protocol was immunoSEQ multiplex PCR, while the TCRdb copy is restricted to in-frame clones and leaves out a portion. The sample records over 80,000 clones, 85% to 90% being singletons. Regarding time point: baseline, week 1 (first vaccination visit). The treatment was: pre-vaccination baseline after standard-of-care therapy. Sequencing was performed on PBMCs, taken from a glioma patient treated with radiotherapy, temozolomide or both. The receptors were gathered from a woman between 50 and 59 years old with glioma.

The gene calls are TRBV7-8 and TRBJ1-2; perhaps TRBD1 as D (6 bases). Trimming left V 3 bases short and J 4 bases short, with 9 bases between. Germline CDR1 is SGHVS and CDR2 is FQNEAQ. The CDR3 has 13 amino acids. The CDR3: CASSFSGVYGYTF. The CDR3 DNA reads TGTGCCAGCAGCTTTTCAGGGGTCTATGGCTACACCTTC.

CDR3 loop: CASSFHRDSGEKLFF. CDR3 in DNA: TGTGCCAGCAGTTTCCACCGGGACAGCGGGGAAAAACTGTTTTTT. The chain recombines TRBV27 with TRBJ1-4; 7 bases line up with TRBD1. V trimming: 3 bases; J trimming: 8 bases; junction bases outside the gene matches: 9. Germline assignment: CDR1 MNHEY and CDR2 SMNVEV (reference sequence). The CDR3 extends over 15 amino acids.

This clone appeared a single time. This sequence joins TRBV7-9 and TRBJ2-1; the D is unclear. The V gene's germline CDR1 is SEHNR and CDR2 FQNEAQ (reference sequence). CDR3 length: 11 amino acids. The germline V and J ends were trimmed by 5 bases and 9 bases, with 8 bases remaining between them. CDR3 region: CASSPKVEQFF. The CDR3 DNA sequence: TGTGCCAGCAGCCCCAAAGTTGAGCAGTTCTTC.

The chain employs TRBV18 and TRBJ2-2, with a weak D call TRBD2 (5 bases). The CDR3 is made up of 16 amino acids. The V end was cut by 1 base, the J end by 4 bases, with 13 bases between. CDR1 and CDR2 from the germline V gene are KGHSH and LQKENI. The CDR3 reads CASSPQERKSTGELFF. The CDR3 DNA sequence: TGTGCCAGCTCACCACAGGAGCGGAAATCCACCGGGGAGCTGTTTTTT.

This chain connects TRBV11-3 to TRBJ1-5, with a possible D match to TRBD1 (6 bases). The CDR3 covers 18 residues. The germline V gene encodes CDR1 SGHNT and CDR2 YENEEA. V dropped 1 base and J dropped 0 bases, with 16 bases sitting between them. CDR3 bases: TGTGCCAGCAGCTTAGGGGGGGCAGAGGGAGCTAGCAATCAGCCCCAGCATTTT. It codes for CASSLGGAEGASNQPQHF.

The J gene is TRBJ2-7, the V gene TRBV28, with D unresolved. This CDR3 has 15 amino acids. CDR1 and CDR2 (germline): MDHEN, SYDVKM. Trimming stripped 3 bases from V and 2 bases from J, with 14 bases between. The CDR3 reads CASSFRRFRTYEQYF. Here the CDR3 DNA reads TGTGCCAGCAGTTTCCGGCGGTTCCGTACCTACGAGCAGTACTTC.

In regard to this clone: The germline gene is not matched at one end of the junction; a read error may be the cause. Here the CDR3 reads CASSDWTDTRYF. The CDR3 nucleotides are TGCGCCAGCAGTGATTGGACAGATACGCGGTATTTT. V usage is TRBV10-1 and J usage is TRBJ2-3, with D possibly matching TRBD1 (6 bases). The CDR3 runs to 12 residues. Germline loops: CDR1 WNHNN, CDR2 SYGVQD (reference sequence).

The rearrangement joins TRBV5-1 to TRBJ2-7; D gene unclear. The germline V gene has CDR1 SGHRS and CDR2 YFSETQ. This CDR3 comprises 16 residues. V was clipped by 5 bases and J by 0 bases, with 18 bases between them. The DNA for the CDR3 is TGCGCCAGCAGTCCTAATAGTGATGGGATCTCCTACGAGCAGTACTTC. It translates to CASSPNSDGISYEQYF. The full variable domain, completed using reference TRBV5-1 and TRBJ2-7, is KAGVTQTPRYLIKTRGQQVTLSCSPISGHRSVSWYQQTPGQGLQFLFEYFSETQRNKGNFPGRFSGRQFSNSRSEMNVSTLELGDSALYLCASSPNSDGISYEQYFGPGTRLTVT.

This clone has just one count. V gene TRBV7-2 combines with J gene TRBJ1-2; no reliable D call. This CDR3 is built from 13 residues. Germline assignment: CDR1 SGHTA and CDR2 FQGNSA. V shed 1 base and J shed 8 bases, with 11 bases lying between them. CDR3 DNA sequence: TGTGCCAGCAGCTTAGGTGGCGATGGCGGCTACACCTTC. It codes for CASSLGGDGGYTF.